The next 9 T cell receptor beta chains were all read from a single sample in a study of CD8+ T cells in alopecia areata. Regarding treatment: oral pan-JAK inhibitor, 5-10 mg twice daily. cDNA prepared by RNA extraction and subsequent reverse transcription served as the template for sequencing. Some clones are missing from TCRdb's copy, which holds only in-frame ones; the method was immunoSEQ multiplex PCR. The repertoire has roughly 280,000 clones, 60% of them found once; the top ten carry 0.8% to 1%. Sequencing used CD4+ T cells sorted from blood, obtained around week 52, from a patient treated with tofacitinib. These receptors originate from a human donor with alopecia areata.

This chain connects TRBV29-1 to TRBJ2-5, with D hard to call. The CDR3 runs to 13 residues. The V gene lost 1 base and the J gene lost 9 bases, with 15 bases spanning the gap. Germline V gene data show CDR1 as SQVTM and CDR2 as ANQGSEA. CDR3 protein: CSVEVTGTVAQYF. The CDR3 coding sequence is TGCAGCGTTGAAGTAACTGGTACAGTGGCCCAGTACTTC.

The V call is TRBV12-5, the J call TRBJ2-5; D is tentatively TRBD1 or TRBD2 (5 bases each). From germline, CDR1 is LGHNT and CDR2 FRNRAP. V was pared by 8 bases and J by 1 base, with 17 bases between. CDR3 length equals 15 residues. CDR3 protein: CASRAGTSSQETQYF. The CDR3, as DNA: TGTGCTAGTAGAGCCGGGACCTCATCCCAAGAGACCCAGTACTTC. The variable domain in full, with the rest retrieved from reference TRBV12-5 and TRBJ2-5, is DARVTQTPRHKVTEMGQEVTMRCQPILGHNTVFWYRQTMMQGLELLAYFRNRAPLDDSGMPKDRFSAEMPDATLATLKIQPSEPRDSAVYFCASRAGTSSQETQYFGPGTRLLVL.

The sample holds a few counts of this clone. V usage is TRBV2 and J usage is TRBJ1-1, with D possibly being TRBD1 (5 bases). V dropped 3 bases and J dropped 11 bases, with 16 bases sitting between them. Germline values: CDR1 SNHLY, CDR2 FYNNEI. This CDR3 is 13 amino acids long. In DNA form, the CDR3 reads TGTGCCAGCAGTGACTCGGGGCGGTCGGTGGCTTTCTTT. Its translation is CASSDSGRSVAFF.

The V call is TRBV6-5, the J call TRBJ2-2; 7 bases line up with TRBD1. J was trimmed by 2 bases and V by 7 bases; bases with no gene match: 4. CDR3 length: 14 residues. Germline V gene data show CDR1 as MNHEY and CDR2 as SVGAGI. The CDR3 DNA follows: TGTGCCAGCAAGGGACAGTTCAACACCGGGGAGCTGTTTTTT. It codes for CASKGQFNTGELFF.

This clone was detected only a few times. This chain joins TRBV18 and TRBJ2-7; D remains unclear. Germline-derived CDR1 and CDR2 are KGHSH and LQKENI. V was clipped by 2 bases and J by 1 base, with 12 bases between them. The CDR3 consists of 15 residues. CDR3 loop: CASSPLSEVSYEQYF. CDR3 nucleotides: TGTGCCAGCTCACCATTGTCTGAGGTTTCCTACGAGCAGTACTTC. The whole variable domain, remainder taken from reference TRBV18 and TRBJ2-7, is NAGVMQNPRHLVRRRGQEARLRCSPMKGHSHVYWYRQLPEEGLKFMVYLQKENIIDESGMPKERFSAEFPKEGPSILRIQQVVRGDSAAYFCASSPLSEVSYEQYFGPGTRLTVT.

The gene calls are TRBV5-4 and TRBJ2-3; D gene unclear. Germline values: CDR1 SGHNT, CDR2 YYREEE (reference sequence). This CDR3 is 15 amino acids long. Trimming left V 0 bases short and J 2 bases short, with 10 bases between. CDR3 sequence: CASSLEAALTDTQYF. In DNA, the CDR3 is TGTGCCAGCAGCTTGGAGGCAGCGCTCACAGATACGCAGTATTTT.

There are a few counts of this clone. The chain is built from TRBV6-6 and TRBJ2-4, with D unclear. V shed 5 bases and J shed 15 bases, with 23 bases lying between them. CDR1 MNHNY and CDR2 SVGAGI come from the germline V gene (reference sequence). The CDR3 is 14 amino acids. In DNA, the CDR3 is TGTGCCAGCAGTCTAGTGGGTCGGGCCCCCTTGAGGTACTTC. This encodes CASSLVGRAPLRYF.

V gene TRBV5-6 combines with J gene TRBJ2-4; 8 bases map to TRBD1. From germline, CDR1 is SGHDT and CDR2 YYEEEE. Losses at the gene ends were 4 bases for V and 11 bases for J; bases not matched to a gene: 14. The CDR3 runs to 15 residues. CDR3 sequence reads: CASSDGQGLISLQYF. The CDR3 bases are TGTGCCAGCAGCGACGGACAGGGTTTGATTTCCCTTCAGTACTTC.

With respect to this clone: The sample carries other DNA sequences with the same CDR3. The rearrangement uses TRBV15 and TRBJ1-5; D uncertain. Between the trimmed V and J ends, which lost 4 bases and 6 bases, there was a span of 7 bases. CDR3 length: 12 residues. The germline V gene encodes CDR1 LNHNV and CDR2 YYDKDF (reference sequence). The CDR3 protein is CATSMGFQPQHF. CDR3 coding DNA: TGTGCCACCAGCATGGGGTTTCAGCCCCAGCATTTT.